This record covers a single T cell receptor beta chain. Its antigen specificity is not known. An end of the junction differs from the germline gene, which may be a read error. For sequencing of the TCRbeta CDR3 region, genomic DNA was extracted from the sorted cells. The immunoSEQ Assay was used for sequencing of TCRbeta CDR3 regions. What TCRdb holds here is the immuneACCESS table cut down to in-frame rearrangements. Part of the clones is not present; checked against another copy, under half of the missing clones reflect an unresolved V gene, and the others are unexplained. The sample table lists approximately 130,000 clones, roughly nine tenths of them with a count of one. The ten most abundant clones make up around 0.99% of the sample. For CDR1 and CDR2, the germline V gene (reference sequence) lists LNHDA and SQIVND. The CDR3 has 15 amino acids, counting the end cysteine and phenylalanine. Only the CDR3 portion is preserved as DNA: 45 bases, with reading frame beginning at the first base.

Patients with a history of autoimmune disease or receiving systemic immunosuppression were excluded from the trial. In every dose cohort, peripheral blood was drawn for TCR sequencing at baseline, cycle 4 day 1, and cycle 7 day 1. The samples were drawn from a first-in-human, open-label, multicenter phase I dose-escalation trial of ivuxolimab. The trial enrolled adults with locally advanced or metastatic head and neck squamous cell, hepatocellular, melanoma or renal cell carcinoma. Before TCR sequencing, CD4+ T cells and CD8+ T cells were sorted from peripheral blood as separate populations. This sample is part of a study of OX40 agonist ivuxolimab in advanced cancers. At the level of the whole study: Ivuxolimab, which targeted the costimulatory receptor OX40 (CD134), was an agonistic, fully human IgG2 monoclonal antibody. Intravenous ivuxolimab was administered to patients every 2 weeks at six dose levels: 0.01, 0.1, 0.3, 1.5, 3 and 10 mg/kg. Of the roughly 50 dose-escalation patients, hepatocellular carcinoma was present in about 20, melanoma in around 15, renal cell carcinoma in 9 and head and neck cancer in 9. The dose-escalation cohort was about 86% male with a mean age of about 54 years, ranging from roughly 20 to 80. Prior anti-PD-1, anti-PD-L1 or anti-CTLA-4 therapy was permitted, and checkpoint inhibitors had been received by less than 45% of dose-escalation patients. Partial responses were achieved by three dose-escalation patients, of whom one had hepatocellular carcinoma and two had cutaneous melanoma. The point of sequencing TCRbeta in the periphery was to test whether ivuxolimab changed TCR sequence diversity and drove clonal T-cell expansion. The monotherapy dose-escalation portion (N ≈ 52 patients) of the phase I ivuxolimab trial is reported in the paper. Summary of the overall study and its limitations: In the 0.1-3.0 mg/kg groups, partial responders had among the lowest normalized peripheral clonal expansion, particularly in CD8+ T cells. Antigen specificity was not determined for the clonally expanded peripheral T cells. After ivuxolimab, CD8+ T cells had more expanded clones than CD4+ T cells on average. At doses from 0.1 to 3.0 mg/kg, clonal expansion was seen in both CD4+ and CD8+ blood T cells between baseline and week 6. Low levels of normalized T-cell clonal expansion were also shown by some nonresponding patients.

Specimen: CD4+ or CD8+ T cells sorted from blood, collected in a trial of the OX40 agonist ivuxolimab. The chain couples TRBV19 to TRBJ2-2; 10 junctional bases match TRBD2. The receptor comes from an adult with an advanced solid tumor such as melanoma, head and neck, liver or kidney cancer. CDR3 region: CASSIAGGNTGELFF. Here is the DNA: TGTGCCAGTAGCATAGCGGGAGGGAACACCGGGGAGCTGTTTTTT.